A single sample gave rise to the 22 T cell receptor beta chains below, sequenced in a study of graft-versus-host responses after intestinal transplantation. Clones were sequenced by immunoSEQ multiplex PCR, and TCRdb holds only the in-frame ones, with some missing. The table records over 65,000 clones, approximately 90% of them present only once. These receptors have no identified antigens. The sample was unstimulated CD8+ T cells sorted from spleen or lymph node cells, taken before transplant. These receptor sequences come from a human donor who was the organ donor for an intestinal transplant.

The chain is built from TRBV18 and TRBJ1-4; 7 bases are shared with TRBD1. Unmatched junction bases numbered 13, after V lost 1 base and J lost 8 bases. In germline, CDR1 is KGHSH, CDR2 LQKENI. This CDR3 region has 17 residues. The CDR3 sequence is CASSPHLRQGGWEKLFF. CDR3 nucleotide sequence: TGTGCCAGCTCACCACACCTCCGACAGGGAGGTTGGGAAAAACTGTTTTTT.

The DNA of the CDR3 is TGTGCCAGCAGCGTAGCAACAGGGGAATCCTACGAGCAGTACTTC. It yields the protein CASSVATGESYEQYF. The rearrangement joins TRBV9 to TRBJ2-7, with 7 bases aligning to TRBD1. J lost 1 base, V lost 0 bases, and 4 bases had no gene match. Germline CDR1 reads SGDLS; CDR2 reads YYNGEE. The CDR3 covers 15 residues.

CDR3 protein: CASSLSAGGYYGYTF. The CDR3 coding sequence is TGTGCCAGCAGTTTATCGGCAGGGGGTTACTATGGCTACACCTTC. The chain couples TRBV27 to TRBJ1-2; TRBD1 aligns across 7 bases. In germline, CDR1 is MNHEY, CDR2 SMNVEV (reference sequence). The CDR3 totals 15 residues. The V segment lost 0 bases and the J segment 3 bases; nucleotides outside the gene matches: 4.

CDR3 protein: CASSLSSGGYNEQFF. The CDR3 nucleotides are TGTGCCAGCAGCTTGTCCAGCGGAGGGTACAATGAGCAGTTCTTC. This chain links TRBV5-4 with TRBJ2-1; D is possibly TRBD2 (6 bases). CDR1 and CDR2 from the germline V gene are SGHNT and YYREEE (reference sequence). The V end was cut by 1 base, the J end by 4 bases, with 12 bases between. The CDR3 has 15 residues.

The CDR3 is CASSPWAYQSSYNEQFF. CDR3 coding DNA: TGTGCCAGCAGTCCATGGGCTTACCAAAGCTCCTACAATGAGCAGTTCTTC. This chain links TRBV11-2 with TRBJ2-1; D is uncertain. V was trimmed by 6 bases and J by 0 bases, leaving 18 bases between them. The CDR3 loop spans 17 amino acids. Germline-derived CDR1 and CDR2 are SGHAT and FQNNGV.

The chain couples TRBV7-9 to TRBJ2-1; TRBD2 aligns across 11 bases. With V trimmed by 1 base and J by 7 bases, 3 bases remained unmatched. Germline V gene lookup returns CDR1 SEHNR and CDR2 FQNEAQ (reference sequence). The CDR3 has 15 amino acids. As DNA, the CDR3 is TGTGCCAGCAGCTTAGTAGCGGGGGGGCCGAATGAGCAGTTCTTC. Translating it yields CASSLVAGGPNEQFF.

The chain combines TRBV9 with TRBJ2-5; D uncertain. The germline gives CDR1 SGDLS, CDR2 YYNGEE. The CDR3 extends over 12 amino acids. Trimming stripped 4 bases from V and 7 bases from J, with 11 bases between. This CDR3 is CASSPLGGTQYF. CDR3 in DNA: TGTGCCAGCAGCCCCCTAGGTGGGACCCAGTACTTC.

The chain combines TRBV5-1 with TRBJ1-1; no definite D call. The CDR3 has 14 residues. V was clipped by 0 bases and J by 0 bases, with 6 bases between them. Germline V gene sequence: CDR1 SGHRS, CDR2 YFSETQ. CDR3 coding DNA: TGCGCCAGCAGCTTGGAACCTATGAACACTGAAGCTTTCTTT. This sequence encodes CASSLEPMNTEAFF.

The genes are TRBV19 and TRBJ2-4, with D uncertain. V dropped 7 bases and J dropped 5 bases, with 15 bases sitting between them. The CDR3 length is 14 residues. From germline, CDR1 is LNHDA and CDR2 SQIVND (reference sequence). Here the CDR3 reads CASTRPGQQNIQYF. CDR3 sequence (DNA): TGTGCCAGTACGCGGCCAGGTCAACAAAACATTCAGTACTTC.

This chain links TRBV7-7 with TRBJ2-5, with 9 bases that match TRBD1. Losses at the gene ends were 4 bases for V and 5 bases for J; bases not matched to a gene: 8. Germline CDR1 is SSHAT and CDR2 is FNYEAQ (reference sequence). The CDR3 length is 15 residues. The CDR3 DNA reads TGTGCCAGCAGCTGGGGACAGGGAGGTTTTGAGACCCAGTACTTC. It codes for CASSWGQGGFETQYF.

The rearrangement uses TRBV2 and TRBJ2-5; 7 nucleotides line up with TRBD2. This CDR3 contains 14 residues. From germline, CDR1 is SNHLY and CDR2 FYNNEI. Trimming cost V 8 bases and J 2 bases; bases outside gene matches: 8. CDR3 coding DNA: TGTGCCAGCCTTCAGCCCGGGGGGCAAGAGACCCAGTACTTC. Translating it yields CASLQPGGQETQYF.

The V gene is TRBV7-9, the J gene TRBJ2-3; D remains ambiguous. Looked up from germline, CDR1 is SEHNR and CDR2 is FQNEAQ (reference sequence). The length of the CDR3 is 12 residues. V was shortened by 4 bases and J by 1 base, with 3 bases between the two germline ends. CDR3 nucleotides: TGTGCCAGCAGCTCGGGCACAGATACGCAGTATTTT. Its translation is CASSSGTDTQYF. Together with reference TRBV7-9 and TRBJ2-3, the CDR3 gives the full variable domain: DTGVSQNPRHKITKRGQNVTFRCDPISEHNRLYWYRQTLGQGPEFLTYFQNEAQLEKSRLLSDRFSAERPKGSFSTLEIQRTEQGDSAMYLCASSSGTDTQYFGPGTRLTVL.

V and J are TRBV2 and TRBJ2-1; 8 positions agree with TRBD2. CDR1 is SNHLY and CDR2 is FYNNEI in the germline V gene. Trimming removed 8 bases from V and 10 bases from J; junction bases left unmatched: 7. The CDR3 is 12 amino acids. The CDR3 loop is CASEGVAGEQFF. CDR3 DNA: TGTGCCAGCGAGGGGGTAGCGGGGGAGCAGTTCTTC.

This clone was detected once. The J gene is TRBJ2-2, the V gene TRBV7-2; D gene uncertain. Germline V gene data show CDR1 as SGHTA and CDR2 as FQGNSA. The V end lost 1 base, the J end lost 4 bases, and 10 bases lay between the germline ends. CDR3 length: 15 amino acids. CDR3 nucleotides: TGTGCCAGCAGCTTAGGTTTGGGCGGCACCGGGGAGCTGTTTTTT. It translates to CASSLGLGGTGELFF.

This clone was recorded only once. The junction shows a germline mismatch at one end, possibly a read error. The chain uses TRBV5-1 and TRBJ1-5; 8 positions agree with TRBD1. This CDR3 region has 13 residues. The V gene's germline CDR1 is SGHRS and CDR2 YFSETQ. CDR3 loop: CASSLEGTGMVSF. The CDR3, as DNA: TGCGCCAGCAGCTTGGAGGGGACAGGAATGGTTTCTTTT.

The V and J genes are TRBV7-8 and TRBJ1-5; D possibly corresponds to TRBD1 (6 bases). V dropped 0 bases and J dropped 6 bases, with 9 bases sitting between them. There are 14 residues in the CDR3. Germline CDR1 SGHVS, CDR2 FQNEAQ. The CDR3: CASSLAGGSQPQHF. CDR3 coding DNA: TGTGCCAGCAGCTTAGCGGGGGGCAGTCAGCCCCAGCATTTT.

The chain is built from TRBV27 and TRBJ2-1; no firm D call. Germline loops: CDR1 MNHEY, CDR2 SMNVEV (reference sequence). This CDR3 has 17 residues. V lost 5 bases to trimming and J lost 0 bases, with 17 bases between them. CDR3 coding DNA: TGTGCCAGCAGTCCGGAATTCGACATCAGCTCCTACAATGAGCAGTTCTTC. The encoded protein is CASSPEFDISSYNEQFF.

This clone was observed once. This chain connects TRBV29-1 to TRBJ1-2, with TRBD1 as a possible D gene (5 bases). Germline V gives CDR1 SQVTM, CDR2 ANQGSEA. The CDR3 is 12 amino acids. Trimming removed 3 bases from V and 4 bases from J, with 9 bases in between. CDR3 nucleotide sequence: TGCAGCGTTGACGAGGGGCCCTATGGCTACACCTTC. Its translation is CSVDEGPYGYTF.

This chain connects TRBV30 to TRBJ2-1, with D possibly matching TRBD2 (6 bases). The CDR3 runs 13 residues. The germline V gene has CDR1 GTSNPN and CDR2 SVGIG (reference sequence). Deletions cut 2 bases from V and 6 bases from J, with 11 bases between. CDR3 region: CAWSLAGPNEQFF. CDR3 sequence (DNA): TGTGCCTGGAGTTTGGCGGGGCCCAATGAGCAGTTCTTC. The full variable domain, in which reference TRBV30 and TRBJ2-1 provide the parts outside the CDR3, is SQTIHQWPATLVQPVGSPLSLECTVEGTSNPNLYWYRQAAGRGLQLLFYSVGIGQISSEVPQNLSASRPQDRQFILSSKKLLLSDSGFYLCAWSLAGPNEQFFGPGTRLTVL.

About this clone: The junction shows a germline mismatch at one end, possibly a read error. The chain recombines TRBV5-6 with TRBJ2-7; D may match TRBD1 or TRBD2 (5 bases each). The germline V gene has CDR1 SGHDT and CDR2 YYEEEE. The length of the CDR3 is 16 residues. CDR3 nucleotide sequence: TGTGCCAGCAGCTTTTCCGGGACGGAGAGCTCCTCCGAGCAGTACTTC. The encoded protein is CASSFSGTESSSEQYF.

The rearrangement links TRBV19 to TRBJ1-1; D call uncertain. Per the germline V gene, CDR1 is LNHDA and CDR2 is SQIVND (reference sequence). Trimming stripped 5 bases from V and 6 bases from J, with 10 bases between. This CDR3 comprises 12 residues. The CDR3 DNA reads as TGTGCCAGTAGTCCGGCGACGGCTGAAGCTTTCTTT. It codes for CASSPATAEAFF.

V usage is TRBV29-1 and J usage is TRBJ1-1, with 8 bases fitting TRBD1. The CDR3 runs 16 residues. Looked up from germline, CDR1 is SQVTM and CDR2 is ANQGSEA. V trimming: 6 bases; J trimming: 1 base; junction bases outside the gene matches: 13. Here the CDR3 reads CSVAGGSRSGNTEAFF. CDR3 DNA sequence: TGCAGCGTAGCAGGGGGCTCTCGGTCTGGGAACACTGAAGCTTTCTTT. The full variable domain, its missing parts supplied by reference TRBV29-1 and TRBJ1-1, is SAVISQKPSRDICQRGTSLTIQCQVDSQVTMMFWYRQQPGQSLTLIATANQGSEATYESGFVIDKFPISRPNLTFSTLTVSNMSPEDSSIYLCSVAGGSRSGNTEAFFGQGTRLTVV.